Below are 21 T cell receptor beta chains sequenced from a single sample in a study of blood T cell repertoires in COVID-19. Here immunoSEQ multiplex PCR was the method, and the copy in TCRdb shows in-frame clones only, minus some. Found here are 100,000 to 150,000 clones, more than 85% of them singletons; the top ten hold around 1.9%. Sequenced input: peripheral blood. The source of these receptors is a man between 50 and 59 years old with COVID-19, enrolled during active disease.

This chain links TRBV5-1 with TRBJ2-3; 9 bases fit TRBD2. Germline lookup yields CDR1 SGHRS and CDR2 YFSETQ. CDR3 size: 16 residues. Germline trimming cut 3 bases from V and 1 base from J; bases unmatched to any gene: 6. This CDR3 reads CASSWGSGSGTDTQYF. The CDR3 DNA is TGCGCCAGCAGCTGGGGTAGCGGGAGTGGCACAGATACGCAGTATTTT.

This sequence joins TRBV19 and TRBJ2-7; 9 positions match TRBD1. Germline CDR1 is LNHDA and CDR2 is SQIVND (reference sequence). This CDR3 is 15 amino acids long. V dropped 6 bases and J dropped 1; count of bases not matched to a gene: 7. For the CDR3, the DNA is TGTGCCAGTAGCCCAGGGACAGGGAAATCCTACGAGCAGTACTTC. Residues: CASSPGTGKSYEQYF.

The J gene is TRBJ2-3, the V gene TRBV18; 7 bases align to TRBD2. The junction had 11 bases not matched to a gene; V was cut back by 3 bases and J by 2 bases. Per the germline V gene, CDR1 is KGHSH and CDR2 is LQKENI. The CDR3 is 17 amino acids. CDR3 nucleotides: TGTGCCAGCTCACCGCCTCGCCTAGCGGCCTTCACAGATACGCAGTATTTT. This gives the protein CASSPPRLAAFTDTQYF.

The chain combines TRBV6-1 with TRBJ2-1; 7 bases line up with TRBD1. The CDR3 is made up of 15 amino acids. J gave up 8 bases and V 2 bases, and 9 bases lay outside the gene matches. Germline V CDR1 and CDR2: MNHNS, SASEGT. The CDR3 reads CASSEYAYRGDEQFF. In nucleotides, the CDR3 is TGTGCCAGCAGTGAATACGCTTACAGGGGAGATGAGCAGTTCTTC.

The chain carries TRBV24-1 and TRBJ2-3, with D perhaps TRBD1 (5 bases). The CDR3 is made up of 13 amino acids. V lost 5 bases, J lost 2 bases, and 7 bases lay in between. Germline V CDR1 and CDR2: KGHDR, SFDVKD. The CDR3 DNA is TGTGCCACCAGTGTGGACAACACAGATACGCAGTATTTT. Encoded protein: CATSVDNTDTQYF.

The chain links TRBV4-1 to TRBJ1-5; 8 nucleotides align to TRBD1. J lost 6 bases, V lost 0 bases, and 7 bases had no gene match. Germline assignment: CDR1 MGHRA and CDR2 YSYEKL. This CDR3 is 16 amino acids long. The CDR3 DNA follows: TGCGCCAGCAGCCAAGAGTCTGACAGGGGCATTCAGCCCCAGCATTTT. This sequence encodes CASSQESDRGIQPQHF.

The CDR3: CAATSGIYEQYF. In DNA, the CDR3 is TGTGCCGCAACTAGCGGGATCTACGAGCAGTACTTC. The chain recombines TRBV30 with TRBJ2-7; 10 positions match TRBD2. Germline V gene lookup returns CDR1 GTSNPN and CDR2 SVGIG (reference sequence). CDR3 length equals 12 residues. The trim removed 8 bases at V and 3 bases at J, leaving 4 bases unmatched.

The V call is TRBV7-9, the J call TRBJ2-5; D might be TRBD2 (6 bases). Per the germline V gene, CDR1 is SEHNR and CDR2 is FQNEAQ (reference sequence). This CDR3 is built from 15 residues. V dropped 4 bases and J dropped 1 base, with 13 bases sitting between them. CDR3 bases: TGTGCCAGCAGCTACATCGGGGGACCCCAAGAGACCCAGTACTTC. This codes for CASSYIGGPQETQYF.

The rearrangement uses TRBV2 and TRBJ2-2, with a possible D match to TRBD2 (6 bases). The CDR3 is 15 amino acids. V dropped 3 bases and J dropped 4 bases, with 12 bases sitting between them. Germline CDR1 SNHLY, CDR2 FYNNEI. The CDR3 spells CASSEEGRGTGELFF. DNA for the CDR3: TGTGCCAGCAGTGAGGAGGGTAGGGGCACCGGGGAGCTGTTTTTT.

DNA for the CDR3: TGTGCCAGCGAGGGTCCGTACCAAGAGACCCAGTACTTC. Residues: CASEGPYQETQYF. The chain recombines TRBV25-1 with TRBJ2-5; D is possibly TRBD2 (5 bases). Germline CDR1 is MGHDK and CDR2 is SYGVNS. CDR3 size: 13 residues. Trimming pared 8 bases from V and 0 bases from J, leaving 10 bases between.

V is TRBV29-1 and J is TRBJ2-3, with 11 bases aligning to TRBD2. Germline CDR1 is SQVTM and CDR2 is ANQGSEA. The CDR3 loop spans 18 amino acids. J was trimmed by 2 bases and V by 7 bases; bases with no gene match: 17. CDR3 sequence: CSAKIPGLAGLITDTQYF. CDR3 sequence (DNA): TGCAGCGCCAAAATCCCTGGACTAGCGGGTCTAATCACAGATACGCAGTATTTT.

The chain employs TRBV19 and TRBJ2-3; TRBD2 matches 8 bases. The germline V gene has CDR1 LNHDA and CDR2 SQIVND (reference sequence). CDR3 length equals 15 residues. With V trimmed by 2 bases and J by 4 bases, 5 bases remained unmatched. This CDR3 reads CASSISGGLSDTQYF. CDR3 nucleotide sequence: TGTGCCAGTAGTATATCGGGAGGGCTGTCAGATACGCAGTATTTT. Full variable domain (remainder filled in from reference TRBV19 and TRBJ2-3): DGGITQSPKYLFRKEGQNVTLSCEQNLNHDAMYWYRQDPGQGLRLIYYSQIVNDFQKGDIAEGYSVSREKKESFPLTVTSAQKNPTAFYLCASSISGGLSDTQYFGPGTRLTVL.

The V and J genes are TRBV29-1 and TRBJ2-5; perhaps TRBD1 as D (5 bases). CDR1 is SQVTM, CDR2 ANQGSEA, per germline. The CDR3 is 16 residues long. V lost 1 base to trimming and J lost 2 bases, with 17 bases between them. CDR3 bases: TGCAGCGTTGAAGCACCGAACGACAGATTTCAAGAGACCCAGTACTTC. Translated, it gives CSVEAPNDRFQETQYF.

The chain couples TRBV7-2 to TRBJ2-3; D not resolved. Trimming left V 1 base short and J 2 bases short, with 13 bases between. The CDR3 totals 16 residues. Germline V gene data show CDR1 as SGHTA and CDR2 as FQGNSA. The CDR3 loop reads CASSLGLMVITDTQYF. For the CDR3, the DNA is TGTGCCAGCAGCTTAGGGCTTATGGTAATCACAGATACGCAGTATTTT. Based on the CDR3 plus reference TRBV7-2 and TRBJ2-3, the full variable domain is GAGVSQSPSNKVTEKGKDVELRCDPISGHTALYWYRQSLGQGLEFLIYFQGNSAPDKSGLPSDRFSAERTGGSVSTLTIQRTQQEDSAVYLCASSLGLMVITDTQYFGPGTRLTVL.

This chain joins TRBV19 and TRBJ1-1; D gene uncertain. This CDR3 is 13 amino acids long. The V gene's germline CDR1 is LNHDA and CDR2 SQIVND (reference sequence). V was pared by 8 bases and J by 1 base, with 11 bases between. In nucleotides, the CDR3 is TGTGCCAGTTGTGAGGTCGAGAACACTGAAGCTTTCTTT. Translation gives CASCEVENTEAFF.

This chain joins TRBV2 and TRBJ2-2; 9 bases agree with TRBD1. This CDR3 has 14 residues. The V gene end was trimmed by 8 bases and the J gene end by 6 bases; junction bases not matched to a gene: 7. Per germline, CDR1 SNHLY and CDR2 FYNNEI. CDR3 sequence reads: CASSGTGIPGELFF. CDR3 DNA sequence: TGTGCCAGCTCCGGGACAGGGATCCCCGGGGAGCTGTTTTTT.

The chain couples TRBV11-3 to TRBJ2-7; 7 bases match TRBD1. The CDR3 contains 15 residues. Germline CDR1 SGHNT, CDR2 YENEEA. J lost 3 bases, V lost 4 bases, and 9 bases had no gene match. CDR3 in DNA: TGTGCCAGCAGCTACCGGACAGGACGCAACTACGAGCAGTACTTC. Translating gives CASSYRTGRNYEQYF.

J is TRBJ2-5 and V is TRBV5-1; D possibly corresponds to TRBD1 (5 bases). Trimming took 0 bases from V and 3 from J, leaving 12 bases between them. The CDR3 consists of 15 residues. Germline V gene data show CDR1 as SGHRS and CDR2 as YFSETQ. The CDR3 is CASSLGVGAEETQYF. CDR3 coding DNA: TGCGCCAGCAGCTTGGGTGTAGGGGCCGAAGAGACCCAGTACTTC.

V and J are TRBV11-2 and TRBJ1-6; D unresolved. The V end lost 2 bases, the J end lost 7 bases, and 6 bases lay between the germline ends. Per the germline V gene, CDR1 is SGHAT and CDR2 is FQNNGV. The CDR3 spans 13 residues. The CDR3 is CASSLRENSPLHF. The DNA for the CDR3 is TGTGCCAGCAGCTTAAGGGAGAATTCACCCCTCCACTTT.

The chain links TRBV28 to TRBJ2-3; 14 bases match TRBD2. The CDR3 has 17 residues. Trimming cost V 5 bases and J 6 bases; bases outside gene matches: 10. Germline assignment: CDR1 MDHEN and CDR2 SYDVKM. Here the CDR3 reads CASSNEGLAGGMDTQYF. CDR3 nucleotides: TGTGCCAGCAGTAACGAAGGACTAGCGGGAGGAATGGATACGCAGTATTTT. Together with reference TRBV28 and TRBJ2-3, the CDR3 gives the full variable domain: DVKVTQSSRYLVKRTGEKVFLECVQDMDHENMFWYRQDPGLGLRLIYFSYDVKMKEKGDIPEGYSVSREKKERFSLILESASTNQTSMYLCASSNEGLAGGMDTQYFGPGTRLTVL.

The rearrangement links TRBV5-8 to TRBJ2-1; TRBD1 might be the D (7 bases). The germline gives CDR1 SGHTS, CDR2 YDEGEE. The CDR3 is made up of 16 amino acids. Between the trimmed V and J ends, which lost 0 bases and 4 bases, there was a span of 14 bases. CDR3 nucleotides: TGTGCCAGCAGCTTGGAGGGGGCGGGGATATACAATGAGCAGTTCTTC. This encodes CASSLEGAGIYNEQFF.